The source of this TCR beta chain is a study of cytomegalovirus exposure and HLA in healthy donors. A multiplex PCR was run with 60 Vbeta primers and 13 Jbeta primers. Original data processing: Later work found 80 million or so unique TCR beta chains, with approximately 12 million shared. Measured with immunoSEQ multiplex PCR; TCRdb has only the in-frame clones, and not every one. D and trimming come from the DNA, and the V and J calls and clone size come from that table. Of 130,000 to 150,000 clones in the sample, around 80% were seen once. Broader study findings: Previous analysis showed most TCR beta V segments were productive about 90% or about 30% of the time. Donors were assumed by presence/absence analyses to have roughly uniform sequencing depth. Analyzed later, most CMV-associated TCR beta chains appeared HLA-restricted.

Of note for this clone: Its antigen is not known.

Germline CDR1 is MDHEN and CDR2 is SYDVKM. The CDR3 length is 15 residues. The V gene end was trimmed by 2 bases and the J gene end by 4 bases; junction bases not matched to a gene: 7. The sequence came from a man younger than 40 in good health and CMV-seronegative. The chain couples TRBV28 to TRBJ2-7; TRBD2 agrees at 8 bases. The material sequenced was PBMCs. The CDR3 loop reads CASSLGGTRGYEQYF. CDR3 nucleotides: TGTGCCAGCAGTTTAGGTGGGACTAGGGGTTACGAGCAGTACTTC. The variable domain in full, completed from reference TRBV28 and TRBJ2-7, reads DVKVTQSSRYLVKRTGEKVFLECVQDMDHENMFWYRQDPGLGLRLIYFSYDVKMKEKGDIPEGYSVSREKKERFSLILESASTNQTSMYLCASSLGGTRGYEQYFGPGTRLTVT.